This is a list of T cell receptor beta chains from one sample in a study of cytomegalovirus exposure and HLA in healthy donors. Method: immunoSEQ multiplex PCR; TCRdb's copy keeps in-frame clones and lacks some. The table has roughly 70,000 clones, roughly 79% seen once. Material: PBMCs. These receptors all come from a man in his fifties in good health and CMV-seronegative. The CDR3 runs from the conserved cysteine through the conserved F or W. Each record gives: clone size, J gene, D gene, V gene, CDR3 protein, CDR3 DNA. The D gene is left open where the match is weak. Rows may omit the clone size; those that give it use once, few, many or a size class.

NA	TRBJ1-1	TRBD1	TRBV7-9	CASRTGGNMNTEAFF	TGTGCCAGCAGAACAGGGGGCAACATGAACACTGAAGCTTTCTTT
NA	TRBJ2-1	NA	TRBV4-3	CASSQAHPVYEQFF	TGCGCCAGCAGCCAAGCGCACCCGGTCTATGAGCAGTTCTTC
few	TRBJ1-2	NA	TRBV5-4	CASSQTGDRGYTF	TGTGCCAGCAGCCAAACGGGTGATCGTGGCTACACCTTC
NA	TRBJ2-3	TRBD2	TRBV27	CASSLNLAADTQYF	TGTGCCAGCAGTTTAAACCTAGCGGCAGATACGCAGTATTTT
NA	TRBJ1-1	NA	TRBV18	CASSSGGTEAFF	TGTGCCAGTTCCTCCGGAGGGACTGAAGCTTTCTTT
NA	TRBJ2-1	TRBD1	TRBV2	CASSGERQGSTEQFF	TGTGCCAGCAGTGGAGAACGACAGGGTTCGACGGAGCAGTTCTTC
few	TRBJ2-1	NA	TRBV13	CASSLDETGAIGYEQFF	TGTGCCAGCAGCTTGGACGAAACGGGAGCAATCGGTTATGAGCAGTTCTTC
NA	TRBJ1-4	TRBD1	TRBV14	CASSRVQGMVGEKLFF	TGTGCCAGCAGCCGAGTACAGGGGATGGTGGGTGAAAAACTGTTTTTT
NA	TRBJ1-5	NA	TRBV7-2	CASSSRGNQPQHF	TGTGCCAGCAGCTCCAGGGGCAATCAGCCCCAGCATTTT
NA	TRBJ2-3	NA	TRBV15	CATGSPGETDTQYF	TGTGCCACCGGTTCTCCGGGAGAGACAGATACGCAGTATTTT
NA	TRBJ1-1	NA	TRBV18	CASSPSGLGTEAFF	TGTGCCAGCTCACCATCGGGGTTAGGGACTGAAGCTTTCTTT
NA	TRBJ1-6	TRBD1	TRBV30	CAVQGSSYNSPLHF	TGTGCCGTACAGGGGAGCTCCTATAATTCACCCCTCCACTTT
NA	TRBJ2-5	NA	TRBV5-4	CASAQVQGLRAQETQYF	TGTGCCAGCGCCCAAGTCCAGGGGCTGAGGGCCCAAGAGACCCAGTACTTC
NA	TRBJ1-6	TRBD1	TRBV5-4	CASRPPGQGNSPLHF	TGTGCCAGCAGGCCGCCGGGACAGGGCAATTCACCCCTCCACTTT
NA	TRBJ2-7	NA	TRBV7-2	CASSLVFADNSYEQYF	TGTGCCAGCAGCTTAGTTTTCGCAGACAATTCCTACGAGCAGTACTTC
NA	TRBJ1-1	NA	TRBV5-1	CASSLAGANTEAFF	TGCGCCAGCAGCTTGGCAGGGGCAAACACTGAAGCTTTCTTT